A single sample is the source of the 26 T cell receptor beta chains below, sequenced in a study of blood T cell repertoires in COVID-19. The protocol was immunoSEQ multiplex PCR, while the TCRdb copy is restricted to in-frame clones and leaves out a portion. The sample shows some 150,000 clones, around nine tenths of them seen only once. Material: peripheral blood. These receptors were taken from a human donor in a cohort sampled during active COVID-19.

This rearrangement joins TRBV11-1 to TRBJ2-7, with D perhaps matching TRBD1 (5 bases). The germline gives CDR1 SGHAT, CDR2 FQDESV (reference sequence). Trimming shortened V by 7 bases and J by 2 bases, and 6 bases separated the two germline ends. The length of the CDR3 is 11 residues. This chain's CDR3 is CASKGAYEQYF. The CDR3 coding sequence is TGTGCCAGCAAAGGGGCCTACGAGCAGTACTTC.

The CDR3 DNA reads as TGCGCCAGCAGCCAAGATGAACAGTTATTCTACAATGAGCAGTTCTTC. Translation gives CASSQDEQLFYNEQFF. The rearrangement links TRBV4-3 to TRBJ2-1; D unresolved. CDR1 and CDR2 from the germline V gene are LGHNA and YSLEER. This CDR3 has 16 amino acids. Trimming stripped 0 bases from V and 3 bases from J, with 12 bases between.

V is TRBV6-5 and J is TRBJ2-1, with D possibly TRBD2 on 6 matching bases. Trimming left V 2 bases short and J 0 bases short, with 8 bases between. This CDR3 region has 15 residues. Germline loops: CDR1 MNHEY, CDR2 SVGAGI. The CDR3 sequence: CASSYGGSSYNEQFF. As DNA, the CDR3 is TGTGCCAGCAGTTACGGGGGGAGCTCCTACAATGAGCAGTTCTTC.

V usage is TRBV5-1 and J usage is TRBJ1-1, with 8 bases lining up with TRBD1. The germline gives CDR1 SGHRS, CDR2 YFSETQ. Germline trimming cut 7 bases from V and 1 base from J; bases unmatched to any gene: 9. The CDR3 consists of 15 residues. In nucleotides, the CDR3 is TGCGCCAGCTCAAGGACCGGGACAGGGAACACTGAAGCTTTCTTT. It translates to CASSRTGTGNTEAFF.

The chain recombines TRBV5-4 with TRBJ2-1, with D perhaps TRBD1 (5 bases). V was cut by 0 bases and J by 3 bases, with 13 bases left in between. Germline V gives CDR1 SGHNT, CDR2 YYREEE (reference sequence). This CDR3 contains 16 residues. The CDR3 DNA sequence: TGTGCCAGCAGCTTGGGGGGCAGGGTGGACTACAATGAGCAGTTCTTC. It encodes CASSLGGRVDYNEQFF.

Only one count was recorded for this clone. V usage is TRBV5-6 and J usage is TRBJ2-7; 9 positions agree with TRBD2. The CDR3 covers 14 residues. V was pared by 2 bases and J by 4 bases, with 4 bases of the junction left unmatched. Per germline, CDR1 SGHDT and CDR2 YYEEEE. The CDR3 spells CASSFGGGGYEQYF. The DNA of the CDR3 is TGTGCCAGCAGCTTTGGCGGGGGGGGATACGAGCAGTACTTC.

This clone was counted once. The CDR3 region has the DNA TGCAGCGTTGGAGACAGGTCCTTAGGCTATGGCTACACCTTC. Residues: CSVGDRSLGYGYTF. The chain employs TRBV29-1 and TRBJ1-2, with D perhaps TRBD1 (6 bases). There are 14 residues in the CDR3. The germline V and J ends were trimmed by 4 bases and 4 bases, with 16 bases remaining between them. The germline CDR1 and CDR2 sequences are SQVTM and ANQGSEA.

DNA of the CDR3: TGTGCCAGCAGACAGGGTTCTGGAAACACCATATATTTT. This encodes CASRQGSGNTIYF. J is TRBJ1-3 and V is TRBV7-9, with TRBD1 as a possible D gene (6 bases). CDR1 and CDR2 from the germline V gene are SEHNR and FQNEAQ (reference sequence). CDR3 size: 13 residues. V lost 6 bases and J 1 base, leaving 7 bases between the germline ends.

J is TRBJ2-3 and V is TRBV7-3; possibly TRBD2 for D (5 bases). Germline V gives CDR1 SGHTA, CDR2 FQGTGA. The CDR3 runs 15 residues. Deletions cut 2 bases from V and 4 bases from J, with 13 bases between. This chain's CDR3 is CASSLGWLASDTQYF. The CDR3 DNA follows: TGTGCCAGCAGCTTAGGGTGGCTAGCATCAGATACGCAGTATTTT.

J is TRBJ2-1 and V is TRBV2; 10 bases match TRBD2. The V gene end was trimmed by 6 bases and the J gene end by 6 bases; junction bases not matched to a gene: 8. This CDR3 contains 15 residues. Germline CDR1 is SNHLY and CDR2 is FYNNEI. The CDR3: CASRVGTSGANEQFF. The DNA for the CDR3 is TGTGCCAGCAGGGTTGGTACTAGCGGGGCCAATGAGCAGTTCTTC.

The chain links TRBV7-2 to TRBJ2-7; D remains ambiguous. Germline lookup yields CDR1 SGHTA and CDR2 FQGNSA. V was clipped by 1 base and J by 0 bases, with 7 bases between them. The CDR3 spans 14 residues. The CDR3 loop is CASSLGPSSYEQYF. CDR3 DNA sequence: TGTGCCAGCAGCTTAGGACCTAGCTCCTACGAGCAGTACTTC. The full variable domain, rest sourced from reference TRBV7-2 and TRBJ2-7, is GAGVSQSPSNKVTEKGKDVELRCDPISGHTALYWYRQSLGQGLEFLIYFQGNSAPDKSGLPSDRFSAERTGGSVSTLTIQRTQQEDSAVYLCASSLGPSSYEQYFGPGTRLTVT.

The chain uses TRBV7-3 and TRBJ1-4; D may be TRBD1 (5 bases). Looked up from germline, CDR1 is SGHTA and CDR2 is FQGTGA. V was shortened by 1 base and J by 8 bases, with 14 bases between the two germline ends. CDR3 size: 15 residues. CDR3 DNA sequence: TGTGCCAGCAGCTTAAGTCAAGGACACGAGGAAAAACTGTTTTTT. It specifies CASSLSQGHEEKLFF.

J is TRBJ2-1 and V is TRBV2; 9 bases fit TRBD2. CDR3 size: 15 residues. Germline V gene sequence: CDR1 SNHLY, CDR2 FYNNEI. V shed 4 bases and J 5 bases; nucleotides not matched to a gene: 6. CDR3 region: CASSGRLAENNEQFF. The CDR3 bases are TGTGCCAGCAGTGGGCGACTAGCGGAAAACAATGAGCAGTTCTTC.

The gene calls are TRBV6-5 and TRBJ2-1; the match to TRBD2 covers 8 bases. Germline loops: CDR1 MNHEY, CDR2 SVGAGI. This CDR3 contains 14 residues. The J segment lost 8 bases and the V segment lost 7 bases, leaving 10 bases of the junction unmatched. CDR3 region: CASITPGRVDEQFF. The CDR3 nucleotides read TGTGCCAGCATCACCCCCGGGAGGGTCGATGAGCAGTTCTTC.

The chain has TRBV4-2 and TRBJ2-5, with TRBD2 identical over 8 bases. The V gene's germline CDR1 is LGHNA and CDR2 YNFKEQ. CDR3 size: 15 residues. The trim removed 0 bases at V and 7 bases at J, leaving 7 bases unmatched. The CDR3: CASSQDLGGVGTQYF. CDR3 bases: TGTGCCAGCAGCCAAGACCTCGGGGGGGTGGGGACCCAGTACTTC.

The CDR3 region is CASSRVGPTHGYTF. In DNA form, the CDR3 reads TGTGCCAGCAGCCGAGTGGGGCCCACCCATGGCTACACCTTC. This rearrangement joins TRBV7-8 to TRBJ1-2; D is possibly TRBD1 (5 bases). Germline loops: CDR1 SGHVS, CDR2 FQNEAQ. The CDR3 loop spans 14 amino acids. V was trimmed by 5 bases and J by 6 bases, leaving 16 bases between them.

The chain combines TRBV7-9 with TRBJ1-1; weak D call: TRBD1 (5 bases). Germline CDR1 SEHNR, CDR2 FQNEAQ (reference sequence). V lost 1 base to trimming and J lost 1 base, with 7 bases between them. The CDR3 spans 14 residues. This CDR3 reads CASSLVQANTEAFF. The DNA for the CDR3 is TGTGCCAGCAGCTTAGTACAGGCGAACACTGAAGCTTTCTTT. The whole variable domain, filled in from reference TRBV7-9 and TRBJ1-1, reads DTGVSQNPRHKITKRGQNVTFRCDPISEHNRLYWYRQTLGQGPEFLTYFQNEAQLEKSRLLSDRFSAERPKGSFSTLEIQRTEQGDSAMYLCASSLVQANTEAFFGQGTRLTVV.

The chain couples TRBV19 to TRBJ1-5, with 7 bases identical to TRBD1. CDR1 and CDR2 (germline): LNHDA, SQIVND (reference sequence). With V trimmed by 5 bases and J by 1 base, 5 bases remained unmatched. The CDR3 is 15 residues long. The CDR3 loop is CASSGGTVSNQPQHF. In nucleotides, the CDR3 is TGTGCCAGTAGTGGGGGGACAGTCAGCAATCAGCCCCAGCATTTT.

This chain links TRBV3-1 (or the pseudogene TRBV3-2) with TRBJ1-4; no reliable D call. V lost 0 bases and J 5 bases, leaving 7 bases between the germline ends. CDR1 and CDR2 from the germline V gene are LGHDT and YNNKEL (reference sequence). The CDR3 totals 14 residues. CDR3 protein: CASSQEEGNEKLFF. The CDR3, as DNA: TGTGCCAGCAGCCAAGAAGAGGGAAATGAAAAACTGTTTTTT.

This clone was detected once. The V gene is TRBV27, the J gene TRBJ2-7; no clear D gene. There are 12 residues in the CDR3. Between the trimmed V and J ends, which lost 5 bases and 3 bases, there was a span of 8 bases. The V gene's germline CDR1 is MNHEY and CDR2 SMNVEV (reference sequence). The CDR3 nucleotides read TGTGCCAGCAGTCAAAATAGCTACGAGCAGTACTTC. As protein: CASSQNSYEQYF.

The V call is TRBV3-1 (or the pseudogene TRBV3-2), the J call TRBJ2-5, with TRBD1 matching 8 bases. The CDR3 spans 15 residues. The V gene's germline CDR1 is LGHDT and CDR2 YNNKEL (reference sequence). J lost 3 bases, V lost 4 bases, and 7 bases had no gene match. CDR3 region: CASSPRTGGEETQYF. The CDR3 DNA reads as TGTGCCAGCAGCCCCCGAACAGGGGGAGAAGAGACCCAGTACTTC.

This clone was found a few times. DNA of the CDR3: TGTGCCAGCAGCCAAGTGGGAGGGGACACTGAAGCTTTCTTT. The encoded protein is CASSQVGGDTEAFF. This sequence joins TRBV14 and TRBJ1-1; D possibly corresponds to TRBD1 (5 bases). The germline V and J ends were trimmed by 1 base and 3 bases, with 9 bases remaining between them. CDR1 SGHDN and CDR2 FVKESK come from the germline V gene. CDR3 length: 14 amino acids.

The V gene is TRBV5-4, the J gene TRBJ1-2, with 9 bases aligning to TRBD1. V gave up 3 bases and J gave up 6 bases; unmatched junction bases: 9. This CDR3 has 15 residues. Germline lookup yields CDR1 SGHNT and CDR2 YYREEE (reference sequence). CDR3 region: CASSSLTGGWDGYTF. The CDR3 coding sequence is TGTGCCAGCAGCTCCCTAACAGGGGGCTGGGATGGCTACACCTTC.

The rearrangement links TRBV27 to TRBJ2-7, with D maybe TRBD1 (5 bases). Germline V CDR1 and CDR2: MNHEY, SMNVEV (reference sequence). CDR3 length equals 17 residues. V dropped 0 bases and J dropped 0 bases, with 15 bases sitting between them. Here the CDR3 DNA reads TGTGCCAGCAGTTTATCGATAAGGGGCATTTTCTCCTACGAGCAGTACTTC. It yields the protein CASSLSIRGIFSYEQYF.

This clone was observed a single time. The chain links TRBV27 to TRBJ2-2; TRBD2 aligns across 12 bases. V gave up 5 bases and J gave up 4 bases; unmatched junction bases: 14. Germline V lookup: CDR1 MNHEY, CDR2 SMNVEV (reference sequence). The CDR3 has 19 residues. This CDR3 is CASSLLGLAGGHGTGELFF. The CDR3 nucleotides are TGTGCCAGCAGTCTTTTAGGCCTAGCGGGGGGGCACGGCACCGGGGAGCTGTTTTTT.

This rearrangement joins TRBV6-5 to TRBJ1-2; 8 bases are a match to TRBD1. J was trimmed by 7 bases and V by 4 bases; bases with no gene match: 5. Per germline, CDR1 MNHEY and CDR2 SVGAGI. The CDR3 extends over 13 amino acids. DNA for the CDR3: TGTGCCAGCAGTTTCCAGGGGGCGGCTGGCTACACCTTC. This codes for CASSFQGAAGYTF.